What follows are 6 T cell receptor beta chains derived from one specimen sequenced in a study of blood T cell repertoires in COVID-19. Data came from immunoSEQ multiplex PCR; TCRdb stores just in-frame clones and leaves some out. Of a few hundred thousand clones in the sample, roughly 87% were seen once. The sequenced sample was PBMCs or T cells enriched from blood (not recorded which). The receptor set was obtained from a woman under 40 who had recovered from COVID-19.

V and J are TRBV30 and TRBJ2-1; D is perhaps TRBD1 (6 bases). The ends were cut back, 4 bases at V and 9 bases at J, with 13 bases in the middle. The germline V gene has CDR1 GTSNPN and CDR2 SVGIG (reference sequence). CDR3 length: 12 amino acids. CDR3 bases: TGTGCCTGGAAAACAGGGAATACTGAGCAGTTCTTC. It codes for CAWKTGNTEQFF.

This chain links TRBV2 with TRBJ1-2; tentatively, D is TRBD1 (5 bases). Trimming took 6 bases from V and 6 from J, leaving 8 bases between them. Germline loops: CDR1 SNHLY, CDR2 FYNNEI. The CDR3 has 11 residues. The CDR3 loop reads CASRGRDGYTF. The CDR3 DNA follows: TGTGCCAGCAGGGGGCGAGATGGCTACACCTTC.

In its sample, this clone was seen a few times. The gene calls are TRBV5-4 and TRBJ2-5, with D uncertain. V was shortened by 4 bases and J by 2 bases, with 12 bases between the two germline ends. Germline V gives CDR1 SGHNT, CDR2 YYREEE (reference sequence). There are 14 residues in the CDR3. DNA for the CDR3: TGTGCCAGCAGCCCGGGTGGAGTACAAGAGACCCAGTACTTC. Protein product: CASSPGGVQETQYF.

V usage is TRBV4-1 and J usage is TRBJ1-2; the match to TRBD1 covers 8 bases. Trimming took 3 bases from V and 8 from J; bases not matched to a gene: 8. Germline V lookup: CDR1 MGHRA, CDR2 YSYEKL. The length of the CDR3 is 14 residues. The CDR3 here is CASSQDRVSRGYTF. CDR3 sequence (DNA): TGCGCCAGCAGCCAGGACAGGGTTTCACGGGGCTACACCTTC.

The chain carries TRBV2 and TRBJ1-4; tentatively, D is TRBD1 (5 bases). This CDR3 is 17 amino acids long. Germline V gene data show CDR1 as SNHLY and CDR2 as FYNNEI. Trimming removed 2 bases at V and 8 bases at J, with 21 bases between. The CDR3 DNA is TGTGCCAGCAGTGAATCTCAGGGTCCCTCCATAGGGGAAAAACTGTTTTTT. It is translated as CASSESQGPSIGEKLFF.

This chain's CDR3 is CASSEGDRGLRNSPLHF. CDR3 DNA sequence: TGTGCCAGCAGTGAGGGGGACAGGGGGCTTCGTAATTCACCCCTCCACTTT. This rearrangement joins TRBV28 to TRBJ1-6, with 12 bases identical to TRBD1. The CDR3 is made up of 17 amino acids. Germline V gives CDR1 MDHEN, CDR2 SYDVKM. V was pared by 5 bases and J by 6 bases, with 8 bases of the junction left unmatched.